This T cell receptor beta chain appears in the sequencing data of a study of cytomegalovirus exposure and HLA in healthy donors. Findings of the study overall: Looking again later, the authors saw that most CMV-associated TCR beta chains seemed HLA-restricted. Within an earlier analysis, most TCR beta V segments proved productive either about 90% or about 30% of the time.

Regarding this clone: Its antigen is still unknown.

A multiplex PCR was run with 60 Vbeta primers and 13 Jbeta primers. Libraries were prepared by immunoSEQ multiplex PCR; TCRdb keeps only in-frame clonotypes and omits some of them. Of around 150,000 clones detected, about 64% appear once; the ten largest clones hold under 7.5%. This CDR3 comprises 15 residues. From germline, CDR1 is MDHEN and CDR2 SYDVKM. V lost 10 bases, J lost 7 bases, and 14 bases stayed unmatched. The TCR was taken from a woman aged 60-75 years in good health and CMV-seropositive. The chain uses TRBV28 and TRBJ1-5, with 9 bases that match TRBD1. Sequenced: PBMCs. CDR3: CATTPPGQGYQPQHF. In DNA, the CDR3 is TGTGCCACCACCCCCCCGGGACAGGGTTACCAGCCCCAGCATTTT.